The 13 T cell receptor beta chains given below trace back to one sample, sequenced in a study of patients and donors after allogeneic stem cell transplantation. A single record per CDR3 protein comes from TCRdb applying MiXCR to the RT-PCR reads. The sample records about 76,000 distinct CDR3 sequences, about a quarter being singletons. Sequenced sample: blood, either unsorted or a sorted T cell fraction (not recorded which). The source is a human donor who was either an allogeneic HSCT recipient or a stem cell or donor lymphocyte infusion donor (not recorded which). It is not recorded whose cells these are; they may come from a transplant donor.

The rearrangement joins TRBV12-3 or TRBV12-4 to TRBJ2-4, with D possibly called TRBD1 or TRBD2 (5 bases each). The CDR3 has 17 residues. Trimming took off 3 bases at V and 1 base at J, with 16 bases between the two ends. The CDR3 here is CASSFAQGVSAKNIQYF. The CDR3 region has the DNA TGTGCCAGCAGTTTTGCTCAGGGAGTTTCGGCCAAAAACATTCAGTACTTC.

The rearrangement links TRBV29-1 to TRBJ2-7; 7 nucleotides match TRBD1. The CDR3 extends over 12 amino acids. V was clipped by 3 bases and J by 2 bases; unmatched bases: 1. CDR1 and CDR2 (germline): SQVTM, ANQGSEA. CDR3 amino acids: CSVDQGAYEQYF. The CDR3 region has the DNA TGCAGCGTTGATCAGGGGGCCTACGAGCAGTACTTC.

The genes are TRBV20-1 and TRBJ2-2; TRBD2 is a possible D gene (6 bases). Germline-derived CDR1 and CDR2 are DFQATT and SNEGSKA (reference sequence). V lost 6 bases to trimming and J lost 2 bases, with 10 bases between them. This CDR3 has 13 residues. The CDR3 spells CSARTTNTGELFF. The CDR3, as DNA: TGCAGTGCACGGACTACTAACACCGGGGAGCTGTTTTTT.

The chain has TRBV29-1 and TRBJ1-5; weak D call: TRBD1 (5 bases). Germline V gives CDR1 SQVTM, CDR2 ANQGSEA. V dropped 6 bases and J dropped 3 bases, with 9 bases sitting between them. This CDR3 is built from 12 residues. CDR3: CSVGTDNQPQHF. As DNA, the CDR3 is TGCAGCGTCGGGACGGACAATCAGCCCCAGCATTTT.

The rearrangement links TRBV24-1 to TRBJ2-1, with a tentative D call TRBD1 (5 bases). Trimming cost V 1 base and J 7 bases, with 13 bases left between them. Germline V lookup: CDR1 KGHDR, CDR2 SFDVKD. The CDR3 is made up of 15 amino acids. DNA for the CDR3: TGTGCCACCAGTGATTTCCCAGGGATCCTAAATGAGCAGTTCTTC. Encoded protein: CATSDFPGILNEQFF.

This clonotype was counted a few times. This chain uses TRBV24-1 with TRBJ1-2; TRBD1 aligns across 9 bases. This CDR3 is 15 amino acids long. After removal of 7 bases from V and 5 bases from J, the junction contained 10 bases not matched to a gene. CDR1 is KGHDR and CDR2 is SFDVKD in the germline V gene. The CDR3 reads CATRSHRGLGYGYTF. The CDR3 DNA follows: TGTGCCACCAGATCACACAGGGGGCTTGGGTATGGCTACACCTTC.

The rearrangement links TRBV4-3 to TRBJ2-7, with D possibly TRBD1 on 6 matching bases. The V and J ends lost 4 bases and 1 base respectively, with 14 bases between them. There are 15 residues in the CDR3. Germline V lookup: CDR1 LGHNA, CDR2 YSLEER. In DNA form, the CDR3 reads TGCGCCAGCAGCCTGAAACTAACAGGGTCCTACGAGCAGTACTTC. Its protein product is CASSLKLTGSYEQYF.

This chain links TRBV20-1 with TRBJ1-1; 9 positions agree with TRBD1. CDR3 length equals 13 residues. Germline CDR1 reads DFQATT; CDR2 reads SNEGSKA (reference sequence). V dropped 5 bases and J dropped 4; count of bases not matched to a gene: 5. CDR3 sequence reads: CSAPDRGGTEAFF. The DNA of the CDR3 is TGCAGTGCTCCCGACAGGGGGGGCACTGAAGCTTTCTTT.

This clonotype was recorded at least ten times. The V gene is TRBV4-2, the J gene TRBJ1-1; 8 bases agree with TRBD1. Trimming at V came to 2 bases and at J to 8 bases, leaving 13 bases not matched to a gene. The CDR3 is made up of 16 amino acids. Germline V gene data show CDR1 as LGHNA and CDR2 as YNFKEQ. CDR3 residues: CASSQPGTGPGGEAFF. CDR3 bases: TGTGCCAGCAGCCAACCCGGGACAGGCCCTGGGGGCGAAGCTTTCTTT.

Only a few counts were recorded for this clonotype. The chain is built from TRBV4-2 and TRBJ1-4, with no clear D. V was pared by 7 bases and J by 7 bases, with 7 bases between. There are 11 residues in the CDR3. Germline assignment: CDR1 LGHNA and CDR2 YNFKEQ. This chain's CDR3 is CASMVGEKLFF. The DNA for the CDR3 is TGTGCCAGCATGGTGGGTGAAAAACTGTTTTTT.

V usage is TRBV25-1 and J usage is TRBJ2-1; TRBD2 matches at 10 bases. Per the germline V gene, CDR1 is MGHDK and CDR2 is SYGVNS. Trimming removed 1 base from V and 9 bases from J; junction bases left unmatched: 6. The CDR3 length is 15 residues. The CDR3 sequence: CASSESLAGASEQFF. DNA of the CDR3: TGTGCCAGCAGTGAATCCCTAGCGGGAGCGAGTGAGCAGTTCTTC.

This clonotype was seen only a few times. The chain is built from TRBV20-1 and TRBJ1-1; D unclear. The germline gives CDR1 DFQATT, CDR2 SNEGSKA (reference sequence). The V gene lost 6 bases and the J gene lost 1 base, with 12 bases spanning the gap. The CDR3 length is 13 residues. CDR3 coding DNA: TGCAGTGCCAAACCTCTGGGGAACACTGAAGCTTTCTTT. Translation: CSAKPLGNTEAFF.

This clonotype was picked up a small number of times. The CDR3 DNA reads TGTGCCAGCAGTGTACCCCTGGGACTAGCTGTTGAGCAGTTCTTC. It translates to CASSVPLGLAVEQFF. This chain uses TRBV6-6 with TRBJ2-1, with TRBD2 identical over 9 bases. Trimming at V came to 5 bases and at J to 9 bases, leaving 11 bases not matched to a gene. Per germline, CDR1 MNHNY and CDR2 SVGAGI (reference sequence). This CDR3 spans 15 amino acids.